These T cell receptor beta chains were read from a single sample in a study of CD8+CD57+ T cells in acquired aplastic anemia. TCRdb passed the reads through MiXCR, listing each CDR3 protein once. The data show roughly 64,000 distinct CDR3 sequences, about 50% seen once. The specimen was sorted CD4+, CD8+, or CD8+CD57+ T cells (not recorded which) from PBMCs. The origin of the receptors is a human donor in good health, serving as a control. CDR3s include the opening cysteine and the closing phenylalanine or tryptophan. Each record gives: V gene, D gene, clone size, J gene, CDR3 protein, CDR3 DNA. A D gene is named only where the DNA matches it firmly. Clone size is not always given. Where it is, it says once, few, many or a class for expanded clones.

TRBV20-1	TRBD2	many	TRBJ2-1	CSASWGGPKDEQFF	TGCAGTGCTAGCTGGGGAGGGCCTAAGGATGAGCAGTTCTTC
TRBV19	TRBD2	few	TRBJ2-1	CASSIDGRALNEQFF	TGTGCCAGTAGTATAGATGGGAGGGCCCTAAATGAGCAGTTCTTC
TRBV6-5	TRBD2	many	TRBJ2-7	CASSYSGSGNSDEQYF	TGTGCCAGCAGTTACTCGGGTAGCGGGAACAGCGACGAGCAGTACTTC
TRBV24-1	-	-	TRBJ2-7	CATSEDSYEQYF	TGTGCCACCAGTGAGGACAGCTACGAGCAGTACTTC
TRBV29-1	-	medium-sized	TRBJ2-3	CSVARGSPTDTQYF	TGCAGCGTTGCCAGGGGTAGTCCGACAGATACGCAGTATTTT
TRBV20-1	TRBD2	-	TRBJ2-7	CSASSWRGEGYEQYF	TGCAGTGCCAGCAGTTGGCGGGGGGAGGGTTACGAGCAGTACTTC
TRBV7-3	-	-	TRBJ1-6	CASSLTGGESSPLHF	TGTGCCAGCAGCTTAACCGGAGGGGAGAGCTCACCCCTCCACTTT
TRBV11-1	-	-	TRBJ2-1	CASSLAAYNEQFF	TGTGCCAGCAGCTTAGCGGCCTACAATGAGCAGTTCTTC
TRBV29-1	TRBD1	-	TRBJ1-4	CSARDRRNEKLFF	TGCAGCGCTAGGGACAGGCGTAATGAAAAACTGTTTTTT
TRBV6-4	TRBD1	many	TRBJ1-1	CASSLDRGDEAFF	TGTGCCAGCAGCCTCGACAGGGGAGACGAAGCTTTCTTT
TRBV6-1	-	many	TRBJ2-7	CASQGGGPYEQYF	TGTGCCAGCCAGGGCGGGGGCCCCTACGAGCAGTACTTC
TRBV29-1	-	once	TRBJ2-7	CSVERSYEQYF	TGCAGCGTTGAGAGGTCCTACGAGCAGTACTTC
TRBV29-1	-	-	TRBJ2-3	CSVGPSPDTQYF	TGCAGCGTTGGTCCTAGTCCAGATACGCAGTATTTT
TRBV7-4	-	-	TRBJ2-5	CASSLFSVREETQYF	TGTGCCAGCAGCTTATTTTCGGTCAGGGAAGAGACCCAGTATTTC
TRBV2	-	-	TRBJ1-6	CASSGDNSPLHF	TGTGCCAGCAGTGGGGATAATTCACCCCTCCACTTT
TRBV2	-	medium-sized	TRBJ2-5	CASRGHNQETQYF	TGTGCCAGCAGGGGGCATAACCAAGAGACCCAGTACTTC
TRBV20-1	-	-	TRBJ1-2	CSARDRQTYGYTF	TGCAGTGCTAGAGATCGACAGACCTATGGCTACACCTTC
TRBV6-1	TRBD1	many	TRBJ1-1	CASSKRQGAQGAFF	TGTGCCAGCAGTAAACGACAGGGGGCGCAGGGGGCTTTCTTT
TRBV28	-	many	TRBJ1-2	CASTSGITGTF	TGTGCCAGCACCTCGGGGATAACCGGCACCTTC
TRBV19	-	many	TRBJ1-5	CASSIGDTYSNQPQHF	TGTGCCAGTAGTATTGGAGACACCTATAGCAATCAGCCCCAGCATTTT
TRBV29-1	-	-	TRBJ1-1	CSVETGNTEAFF	TGCAGCGTTGAAACAGGGAACACTGAAGCTTTCTTT
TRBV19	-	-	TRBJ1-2	CASSSLGGGGYGYTF	TGTGCCAGTAGTAGCCTAGGAGGTGGCGGATATGGCTACACCTTC